The 15 T cell receptor beta chains below come from one sample, sequenced in a study of blood T cell repertoires in COVID-19. Assay: immunoSEQ multiplex PCR; the TCRdb copy retains only in-frame clones and omits some. The table has around 250,000 clones, roughly 84% seen once. The material sequenced was peripheral blood. All receptors come from a woman aged 40 to 55 who had recovered from COVID-19.

V and J are TRBV11-3 and TRBJ2-7; the D gene is possibly TRBD1 (6 bases). Germline CDR1 is SGHNT and CDR2 is YENEEA. V was shortened by 5 bases and J by 5 bases, with 16 bases between the two germline ends. The CDR3 runs 14 residues. The CDR3 DNA reads as TGTGCCAGCAGCGGGGGCCACGGGCTCAACGAGCAGTACTTC. It codes for CASSGGHGLNEQYF.

CDR3 sequence: CASSFGTSGGQNEQFF. CDR3 sequence (DNA): TGTGCCAGCAGCTTCGGGACTAGCGGGGGTCAGAATGAGCAGTTCTTC. The gene calls are TRBV5-8 and TRBJ2-1; 14 nucleotides line up with TRBD2. The junction had 5 bases not matched to a gene; V was cut back by 2 bases and J by 7 bases. The CDR3 extends over 16 amino acids. From germline, CDR1 is SGHTS and CDR2 YDEGEE.

This chain links TRBV2 with TRBJ1-4, with 7 bases that match TRBD1. From germline, CDR1 is SNHLY and CDR2 FYNNEI. V shed 6 bases and J 4 bases; nucleotides not matched to a gene: 5. The CDR3 loop spans 14 amino acids. The CDR3 protein is CASRGTVNNEKLFF. DNA of the CDR3: TGTGCCAGCAGGGGGACAGTCAATAATGAAAAACTGTTTTTT.

The J gene is TRBJ2-7, the V gene TRBV2; 9 bases align to TRBD1. CDR3 length: 16 residues. The trim removed 4 bases at V and 5 bases at J, leaving 12 bases unmatched. CDR1 is SNHLY, CDR2 FYNNEI, per germline. The CDR3 DNA sequence: TGTGCCAGCAGTGCCTTGAGTCGGACAGGGGTAAACGAGCAGTACTTC. This translates into CASSALSRTGVNEQYF.

V gene TRBV27 combines with J gene TRBJ1-4, with D possibly matching TRBD1 (5 bases). CDR1 and CDR2 from the germline V gene are MNHEY and SMNVEV (reference sequence). This CDR3 region has 14 residues. V was cut by 3 bases and J by 4 bases, with 9 bases left in between. CDR3 region: CASSFTGVNEKLFF. In nucleotides, the CDR3 is TGTGCCAGCAGTTTTACAGGCGTTAATGAAAAACTGTTTTTT.

This clone was observed a few times. J is TRBJ1-2 and V is TRBV20-1; the D is unclear. CDR1 DFQATT and CDR2 SNEGSKA come from the germline V gene (reference sequence). The CDR3 is 11 residues long. Trimming took 5 bases from V and 4 from J, leaving 8 bases between them. CDR3 region: CSADGPYGYTF. CDR3 DNA sequence: TGCAGTGCTGATGGGCCCTATGGCTACACCTTC.

The chain employs TRBV5-5 and TRBJ2-2, with D possibly matching TRBD2 (6 bases). Germline V gene data show CDR1 as SGHKS and CDR2 as YYEKEE (reference sequence). The CDR3 runs 14 residues. V shed 1 base and J shed 4 bases, with 8 bases lying between them. CDR3 nucleotide sequence: TGTGCCAGCAGCTTGTGGGGGGTCACCGGGGAGCTGTTTTTT. Protein sequence: CASSLWGVTGELFF. Supplemented by reference TRBV5-5 and TRBJ2-2, the full variable domain reads DAGVTQSPTHLIKTRGQQVTLRCSPISGHKSVSWYQQVLGQGPQFIFQYYEKEERGRGNFPDRFSARQFPNYSSELNVNALLLGDSALYLCASSLWGVTGELFFGEGSRLTVL.

The rearrangement uses TRBV7-9 and TRBJ2-1, with D possibly matching TRBD2 (6 bases). This CDR3 spans 13 amino acids. The germline gives CDR1 SEHNR, CDR2 FQNEAQ (reference sequence). Trimming took 6 bases from V and 9 from J, leaving 15 bases between them. The CDR3 bases are TGTGCCAGCAGTTCCCAGGCGGGGACTGAGCAGTTCTTC. Its translation: CASSSQAGTEQFF.

The J gene is TRBJ2-5, the V gene TRBV5-1; 9 bases match TRBD2. Germline V gene data show CDR1 as SGHRS and CDR2 as YFSETQ. With V trimmed by 1 base and J by 5 bases, 6 bases remained unmatched. CDR3 length: 15 amino acids. The CDR3 protein is CASSLYSGGYETQYF. The CDR3 nucleotides read TGCGCCAGCAGCTTGTATAGCGGGGGCTATGAGACCCAGTACTTC. The full variable domain, completed using reference TRBV5-1 and TRBJ2-5, is KAGVTQTPRYLIKTRGQQVTLSCSPISGHRSVSWYQQTPGQGLQFLFEYFSETQRNKGNFPGRFSGRQFSNSRSEMNVSTLELGDSALYLCASSLYSGGYETQYFGPGTRLLVL.

The chain has TRBV7-9 and TRBJ2-5, with D unclear. The CDR3 has 12 amino acids. With 0 bases removed from V and 5 bases from J, the gap between germline ends came to 4 bases. Per germline, CDR1 SEHNR and CDR2 FQNEAQ (reference sequence). The CDR3 nucleotides read TGTGCCAGCAGCTTAGCCGGTGAGACCCAGTACTTC. This encodes CASSLAGETQYF.

The rearrangement uses TRBV30 and TRBJ2-5; unclear D gene. Trimming left V 1 base short and J 9 bases short, with 18 bases between. Germline V CDR1 and CDR2: GTSNPN, SVGIG (reference sequence). The length of the CDR3 is 14 residues. The CDR3 region is CAWSGRSLPVAQYF. Written as DNA, the CDR3 is TGTGCCTGGAGTGGGCGGAGCTTACCGGTTGCCCAGTACTTC.

This clone was picked up one time. J is TRBJ2-2 and V is TRBV27, with D possibly TRBD2 on 7 matching bases. This CDR3 is 15 amino acids long. Per the germline V gene, CDR1 is MNHEY and CDR2 is SMNVEV (reference sequence). Trimming cost V 2 bases and J 7 bases, with 14 bases left between them. CDR3 amino acids: CASSLRGGWSGELFF. The CDR3 nucleotides are TGTGCCAGCAGTTTAAGGGGGGGCTGGAGCGGGGAGCTGTTTTTT.

The chain uses TRBV28 and TRBJ2-7, with 9 nucleotides matching TRBD1. Germline V gene data show CDR1 as MDHEN and CDR2 as SYDVKM. The CDR3 loop spans 14 amino acids. Trimming removed 6 bases from V and 4 bases from J; junction bases left unmatched: 7. This CDR3 reads CASSAPGQGYEQYF. CDR3 bases: TGTGCCAGCAGCGCACCGGGACAGGGATACGAGCAGTACTTC.

This CDR3 is CASRTGTVVSYEQYF. CDR3 DNA sequence: TGTGCCAGCAGAACAGGGACAGTGGTCTCCTACGAGCAGTACTTC. This rearrangement joins TRBV28 to TRBJ2-7; TRBD1 matches 7 bases. After removal of 6 bases from V and 0 bases from J, the junction contained 8 bases not matched to a gene. Germline CDR1 and CDR2: MDHEN and SYDVKM. The CDR3 is 15 residues long. Full variable domain (rest looked up from reference TRBV28 and TRBJ2-7): DVKVTQSSRYLVKRTGEKVFLECVQDMDHENMFWYRQDPGLGLRLIYFSYDVKMKEKGDIPEGYSVSREKKERFSLILESASTNQTSMYLCASRTGTVVSYEQYFGPGTRLTVT.

The CDR3 sequence: CASKQGLYEQYF. CDR3 sequence (DNA): TGTGCCAGCAAGCAGGGGCTTTACGAGCAGTACTTC. V is TRBV2 and J is TRBJ2-7; D is perhaps TRBD1 (6 bases). Trimming stripped 7 bases from V and 4 bases from J, with 11 bases between. Germline V lookup: CDR1 SNHLY, CDR2 FYNNEI. There are 12 residues in the CDR3. Using reference TRBV2 and TRBJ2-7 for the parts outside the CDR3, the full variable domain is EPEVTQTPSHQVTQMGQEVILRCVPISNHLYFYWYRQILGQKVEFLVSFYNNEISEKSEIFDDQFSVERPDGSNFTLKIRSTKLEDSAMYFCASKQGLYEQYFGPGTRLTVT.